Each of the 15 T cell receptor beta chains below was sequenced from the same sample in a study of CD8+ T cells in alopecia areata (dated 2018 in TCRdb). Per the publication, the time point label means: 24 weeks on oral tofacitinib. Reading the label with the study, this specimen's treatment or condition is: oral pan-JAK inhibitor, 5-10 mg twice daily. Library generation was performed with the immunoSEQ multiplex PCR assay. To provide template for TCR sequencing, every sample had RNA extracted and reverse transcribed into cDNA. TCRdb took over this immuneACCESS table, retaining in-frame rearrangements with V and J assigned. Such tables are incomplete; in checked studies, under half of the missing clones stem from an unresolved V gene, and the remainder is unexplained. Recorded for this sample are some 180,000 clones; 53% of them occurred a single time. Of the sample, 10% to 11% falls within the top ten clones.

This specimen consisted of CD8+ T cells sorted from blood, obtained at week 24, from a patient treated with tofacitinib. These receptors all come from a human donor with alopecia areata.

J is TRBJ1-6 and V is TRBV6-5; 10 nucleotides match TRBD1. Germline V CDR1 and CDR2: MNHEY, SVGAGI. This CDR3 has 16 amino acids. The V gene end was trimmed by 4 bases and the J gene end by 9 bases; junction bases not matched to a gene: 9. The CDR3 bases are TGTGCCAGCAGTTCCCCCGGGACAGGGGTAGGTTCACCCCTCCACTTT. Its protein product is CASSSPGTGVGSPLHF.

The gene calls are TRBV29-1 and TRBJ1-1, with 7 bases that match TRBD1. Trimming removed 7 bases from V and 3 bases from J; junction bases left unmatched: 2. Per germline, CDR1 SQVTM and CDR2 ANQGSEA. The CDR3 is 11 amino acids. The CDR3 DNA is TGCAGCGCGGGACAGTACACTGAAGCTTTCTTT. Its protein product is CSAGQYTEAFF.

This CDR3 reads CAWTGVTEAFF. Written as DNA, the CDR3 is TGTGCCTGGACAGGGGTCACTGAAGCTTTCTTT. The chain carries TRBV30 and TRBJ1-1; TRBD1 might be the D (6 bases). This CDR3 spans 11 amino acids. Looked up from germline, CDR1 is GTSNPN and CDR2 is SVGIG (reference sequence). Trimming removed 4 bases at V and 4 bases at J, with 7 bases between.

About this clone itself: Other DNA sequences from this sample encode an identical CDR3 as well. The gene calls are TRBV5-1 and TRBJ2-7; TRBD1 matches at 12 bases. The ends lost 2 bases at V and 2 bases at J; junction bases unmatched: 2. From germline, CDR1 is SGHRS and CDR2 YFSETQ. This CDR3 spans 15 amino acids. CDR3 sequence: CASSFGTGGAYEQYF. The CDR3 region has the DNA TGCGCCAGCAGCTTCGGGACAGGGGGCGCCTACGAGCAGTACTTC.

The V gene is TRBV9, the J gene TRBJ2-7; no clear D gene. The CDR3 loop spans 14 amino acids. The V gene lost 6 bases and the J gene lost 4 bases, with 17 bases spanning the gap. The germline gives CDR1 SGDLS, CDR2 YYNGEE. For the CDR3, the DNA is TGTGCCAGCACCCCGGGTGATTCCCGTTACGAGCAGTACTTC. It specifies CASTPGDSRYEQYF. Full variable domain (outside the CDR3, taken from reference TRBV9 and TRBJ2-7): DSGVTQTPKHLITATGQRVTLRCSPRSGDLSVYWYQQSLDQGLQFLIQYYNGEERAKGNILERFSAQQFPDLHSELNLSSLELGDSALYFCASTPGDSRYEQYFGPGTRLTVT.

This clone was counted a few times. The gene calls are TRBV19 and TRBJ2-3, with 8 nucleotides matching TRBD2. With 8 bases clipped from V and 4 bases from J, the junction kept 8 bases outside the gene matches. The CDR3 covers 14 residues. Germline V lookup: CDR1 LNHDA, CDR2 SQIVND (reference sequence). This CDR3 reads CASARGGLPDTQYF. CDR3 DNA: TGTGCCAGTGCACGGGGGGGCCTACCAGATACGCAGTATTTT.

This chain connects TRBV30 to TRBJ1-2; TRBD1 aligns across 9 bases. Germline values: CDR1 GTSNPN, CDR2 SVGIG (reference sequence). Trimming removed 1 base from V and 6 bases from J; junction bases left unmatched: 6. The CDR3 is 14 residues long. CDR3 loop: CAWSDLGQGNGYTF. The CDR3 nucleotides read TGTGCCTGGAGTGACTTGGGACAGGGTAATGGCTACACCTTC.

For the CDR3, the DNA is TGTGCCTGGAGTGTCGGACAGGGGGCTAATGAGCAGTTCTTC. Its protein product is CAWSVGQGANEQFF. This chain uses TRBV30 with TRBJ2-1; TRBD1 matches 11 bases. The ends lost 0 bases at V and 7 bases at J; junction bases unmatched: 2. Germline V gene lookup returns CDR1 GTSNPN and CDR2 SVGIG (reference sequence). The CDR3 sequence is 14 residues long.

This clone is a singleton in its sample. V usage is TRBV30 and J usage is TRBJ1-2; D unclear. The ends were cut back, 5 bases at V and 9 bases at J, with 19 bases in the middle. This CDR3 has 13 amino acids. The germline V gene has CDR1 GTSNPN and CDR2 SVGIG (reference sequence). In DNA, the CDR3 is TGTGCCTGGGCCGAACAGAGAACTATGAGCTACACCTTC. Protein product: CAWAEQRTMSYTF.

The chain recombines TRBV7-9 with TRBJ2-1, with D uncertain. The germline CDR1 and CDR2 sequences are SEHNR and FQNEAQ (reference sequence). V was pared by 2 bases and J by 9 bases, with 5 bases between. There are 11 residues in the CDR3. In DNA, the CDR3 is TGTGCCAGCAGCTTAAGGGCTGAGCAGTTCTTC. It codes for CASSLRAEQFF.

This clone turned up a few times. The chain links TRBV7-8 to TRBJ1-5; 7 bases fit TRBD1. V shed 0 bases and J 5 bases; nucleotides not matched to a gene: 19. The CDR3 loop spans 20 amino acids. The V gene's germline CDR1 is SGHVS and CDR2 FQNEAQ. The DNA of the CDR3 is TGTGCCAGCAGCTTAGCGTATGGGGGACAGCAGGGACCATTGGATCAGCCCCAGCATTTT. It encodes CASSLAYGGQQGPLDQPQHF.

Here the CDR3 reads CASSQDRGRVNTEAFF. In DNA form, the CDR3 reads TGCGCCAGCAGCCAAGATCGGGGCAGGGTGAACACTGAAGCTTTCTTT. V is TRBV4-3 and J is TRBJ1-1; tentatively, D is TRBD1 (5 bases). The CDR3 covers 16 residues. Germline CDR1 is LGHNA and CDR2 is YSLEER. V was clipped by 0 bases and J by 0 bases, with 11 bases between them.

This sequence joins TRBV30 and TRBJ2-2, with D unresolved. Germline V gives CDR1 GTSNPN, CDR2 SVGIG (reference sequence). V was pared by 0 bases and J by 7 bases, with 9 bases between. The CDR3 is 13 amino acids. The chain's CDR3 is CAWSVGLLGELFF. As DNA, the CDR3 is TGTGCCTGGAGTGTAGGCCTCCTCGGGGAGCTGTTTTTT.

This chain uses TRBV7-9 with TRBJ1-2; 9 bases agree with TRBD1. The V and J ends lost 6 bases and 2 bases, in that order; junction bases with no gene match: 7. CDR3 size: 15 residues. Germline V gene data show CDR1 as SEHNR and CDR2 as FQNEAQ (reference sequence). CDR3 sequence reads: CASRTTGTGNYGYTF. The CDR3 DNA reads TGTGCCAGCAGGACGACCGGGACAGGGAACTATGGCTACACCTTC.

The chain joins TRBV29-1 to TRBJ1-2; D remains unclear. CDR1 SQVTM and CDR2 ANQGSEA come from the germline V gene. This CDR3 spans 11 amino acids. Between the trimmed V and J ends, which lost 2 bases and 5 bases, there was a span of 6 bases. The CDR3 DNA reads TGCAGCGTTGAATTAGGGTATGGCTACACCTTC. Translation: CSVELGYGYTF.